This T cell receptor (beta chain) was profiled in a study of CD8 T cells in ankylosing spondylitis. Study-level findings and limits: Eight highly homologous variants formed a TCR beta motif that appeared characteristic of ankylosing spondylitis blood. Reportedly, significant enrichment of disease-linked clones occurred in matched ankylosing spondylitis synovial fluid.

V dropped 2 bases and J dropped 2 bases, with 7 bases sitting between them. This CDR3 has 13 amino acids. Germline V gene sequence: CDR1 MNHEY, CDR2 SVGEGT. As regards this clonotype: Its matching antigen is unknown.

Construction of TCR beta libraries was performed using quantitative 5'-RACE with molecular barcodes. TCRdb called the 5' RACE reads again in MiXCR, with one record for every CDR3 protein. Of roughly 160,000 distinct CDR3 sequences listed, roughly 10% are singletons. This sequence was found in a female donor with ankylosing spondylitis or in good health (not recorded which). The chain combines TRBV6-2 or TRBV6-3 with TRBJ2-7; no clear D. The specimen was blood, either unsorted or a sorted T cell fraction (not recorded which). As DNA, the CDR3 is TGTGCCAGCAGTTACGACAATCCCTACGAGCAGTACTTC. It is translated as CASSYDNPYEQYF.